Shown below are 31 T cell receptor beta chains from a single sample sequenced in a study of blood T cells in healthy people across ages. Combining a sample-barcoded 5' primer with a J-beta primer mix, a second PCR ran for 7 to 11 cycles. TCRdb re-derived calls from the 5' RACE reads in MiXCR, one entry per CDR3 protein. The sample has 1.5 million to 2 million distinct CDR3 sequences; roughly 32% are singletons. Material: blood. Receptors were obtained from a woman aged 30 to 39 in good health.

The chain has TRBV30 and TRBJ2-4; 9 bases align to TRBD1. The CDR3 is 16 residues long. The V gene end was trimmed by 4 bases and the J gene end by 6 bases; junction bases not matched to a gene: 13. The V gene's germline CDR1 is GTSNPN and CDR2 SVGIG (reference sequence). DNA for the CDR3: TGTGCCTGGACGGGCGAAAAGGGACAGGGAGGAAACATTCAGTACTTC. It encodes CAWTGEKGQGGNIQYF.

The genes are TRBV12-3 or TRBV12-4 and TRBJ2-2; D gene ambiguous. The germline V and J ends were trimmed by 6 bases and 6 bases, with 5 bases remaining between them. The CDR3 has 11 amino acids. The CDR3 loop reads CASRVAGELFF. The CDR3 DNA reads as TGTGCCAGCAGGGTGGCCGGGGAGCTGTTTTTT.

Worth noting for this clonotype: Just one base apart from a much larger clone, this may be a read error. The CDR3 here is CASSLDSHTEAFF. The CDR3 DNA reads TGTGCCAGCAGCTTAGACAGTCACACTGAAGCTTTCTTT. The chain couples TRBV7-8 to TRBJ1-1; D unclear. CDR1 is SGHVS, CDR2 FQNEAQ, per germline. The V and J ends lost 1 base and 3 bases respectively, with 6 bases between them. The CDR3 consists of 13 residues.

The chain couples TRBV5-1 to TRBJ2-6; D is perhaps TRBD1 or TRBD2 (5 bases each). The CDR3 spans 18 residues. Looked up from germline, CDR1 is SGHRS and CDR2 is YFSETQ. V was trimmed by 3 bases and J by 0 bases, leaving 16 bases between them. The CDR3 DNA is TGCGCCAGCAGCTGGACCACAGGAGGCCGCTCTGGGGCCAACGTCCTGACTTTC. Protein: CASSWTTGGRSGANVLTF.

The chain joins TRBV27 to TRBJ2-5; D might be TRBD1 (6 bases). V was clipped by 3 bases and J by 5 bases, with 13 bases between them. The CDR3 consists of 14 residues. CDR1 and CDR2 (germline): MNHEY, SMNVEV (reference sequence). As DNA, the CDR3 is TGTGCCAGCAGTTTTTTGGACAGCCGGGAGACCCAGTACTTC. Translating it yields CASSFLDSRETQYF.

The genes are TRBV7-9 and TRBJ2-2, with TRBD1 matching over 8 bases. CDR3 length equals 17 residues. CDR1 and CDR2 (germline): SEHNR, FQNEAQ (reference sequence). Trimming removed 1 base from V and 0 bases from J; junction bases left unmatched: 4. CDR3 sequence: CASSLGAGGANTGELFF. CDR3 nucleotides: TGTGCCAGCAGCTTAGGCGCAGGGGGCGCGAACACCGGGGAGCTGTTTTTT.

The V and J genes are TRBV11-2 and TRBJ2-1; D gene uncertain. Trimming pared 0 bases from V and 5 bases from J, leaving 8 bases between. This CDR3 is 14 amino acids long. CDR1 is SGHAT, CDR2 FQNNGV, per germline. CDR3 sequence reads: CASSLERPNNEQFF. DNA of the CDR3: TGTGCCAGCAGCTTAGAGCGTCCCAACAATGAGCAGTTCTTC.

This clonotype was found many times. V gene TRBV7-3 combines with J gene TRBJ2-5; the D call may be TRBD1 or TRBD2 (5 bases each). The J call may be in error: the DNA end matches TRBJ2-7 better. Germline assignment: CDR1 SGHTA and CDR2 FQGTGA. The CDR3 totals 13 residues. The CDR3 spells CASSLGTSNEQYF. Written as DNA, the CDR3 is TGTGCCAGCAGCTTGGGGACGAGCAACGAGCAGTACTTC.

This rearrangement joins TRBV6-1 to TRBJ2-7, with D possibly TRBD1 on 6 matching bases. The CDR3 has 16 residues. Germline-derived CDR1 and CDR2 are MNHNS and SASEGT. Trimming cost V 4 bases and J 0 bases, with 16 bases left between them. In nucleotides, the CDR3 is TGTGCCAGCAGTGCCTTACCCGGGACAAGCTCCTACGAGCAGTACTTC. Protein sequence: CASSALPGTSSYEQYF.

This clonotype came up a few times. The chain carries TRBV20-1 and TRBJ2-1; TRBD2 matches at 8 bases. J lost 8 bases, V lost 5 bases, and 14 bases had no gene match. Germline CDR1 reads DFQATT; CDR2 reads SNEGSKA (reference sequence). The length of the CDR3 is 15 residues. The CDR3 coding sequence is TGCAGTGCTCCCCCGGGAGGGTGGGTTCGGGATGAGCAGTTCTTC. Its translation: CSAPPGGWVRDEQFF.

This chain uses TRBV27 with TRBJ1-2; TRBD1 aligns across 11 bases. This CDR3 is 16 amino acids long. Germline V gene sequence: CDR1 MNHEY, CDR2 SMNVEV (reference sequence). Germline trimming cut 1 base from V and 5 bases from J; bases unmatched to any gene: 6. This CDR3 is CASSLLGQGARYGYTF. CDR3 DNA sequence: TGTGCCAGCAGTTTATTAGGACAGGGGGCTCGGTATGGCTACACCTTC.

This chain's CDR3 is CASSFYGLAEPTDTQYF. The CDR3 bases are TGTGCCAGCAGTTTCTACGGACTAGCCGAGCCTACAGATACGCAGTATTTT. This rearrangement joins TRBV27 to TRBJ2-3, with 8 bases identical to TRBD2. The V gene's germline CDR1 is MNHEY and CDR2 SMNVEV (reference sequence). V was pared by 3 bases and J by 3 bases, with 11 bases of the junction left unmatched. There are 17 residues in the CDR3.

This chain uses TRBV9 with TRBJ1-2; D is undetermined. The germline V and J ends were trimmed by 4 bases and 5 bases, with 12 bases remaining between them. The V gene's germline CDR1 is SGDLS and CDR2 YYNGEE. The CDR3 sequence is 13 residues long. The CDR3 protein is CASSPVAYYGYTF. The CDR3 region has the DNA TGTGCCAGCAGCCCGGTGGCGTATTATGGCTACACCTTC.

The chain joins TRBV20-1 to TRBJ1-1; D uncertain. CDR3 length: 13 amino acids. In germline, CDR1 is DFQATT, CDR2 SNEGSKA (reference sequence). The ends were cut back, 5 bases at V and 3 bases at J, with 13 bases in the middle. The CDR3 DNA reads TGCAGTGCTGGATCCGGTCCGGACACTGAAGCTTTCTTT. This translates into CSAGSGPDTEAFF.

This clonotype came up a few times. The V and J genes are TRBV6-2 or TRBV6-3 and TRBJ2-7, with 10 bases identical to TRBD1. The CDR3 is made up of 16 amino acids. With 6 bases clipped from V and 3 bases from J, the junction kept 11 bases outside the gene matches. Germline V lookup: CDR1 MNHEY, CDR2 SVGEGT. In DNA, the CDR3 is TGTGCCAGCAGAATTGGAGGACAGGGGGGAATCTACGAGCAGTACTTC. Protein: CASRIGGQGGIYEQYF.

The rearrangement uses TRBV4-1 and TRBJ2-5, with 9 positions matching TRBD2. TRBJ2-7 matches the DNA end more closely, so the J call is doubtful. The CDR3 loop spans 16 amino acids. Per the germline V gene, CDR1 is MGHRA and CDR2 is YSYEKL. DNA of the CDR3: TGCGCCAGCAGCCAAGAAGGGCGGGGGGGCCGCTACGAGCAGTACTTC. Protein product: CASSQEGRGGRYEQYF.

The chain employs TRBV20-1 and TRBJ2-1, with TRBD2 matching 9 bases. This CDR3 spans 15 amino acids. The germline gives CDR1 DFQATT, CDR2 SNEGSKA (reference sequence). The V segment lost 4 bases and the J segment 4 bases; nucleotides outside the gene matches: 8. CDR3 coding DNA: TGCAGTGCTATATCCGTGACTAGCGGTTACAATGAGCAGTTCTTC. Residues: CSAISVTSGYNEQFF.

The chain has TRBV14 and TRBJ2-7; D is unresolved. Deletions cut 4 bases from V and 1 base from J, with 11 bases between. CDR3 length: 14 amino acids. Germline values: CDR1 SGHDN, CDR2 FVKESK. The CDR3 here is CASSPIGGSYEQYF. In nucleotides, the CDR3 is TGTGCCAGCAGCCCCATCGGCGGTTCCTACGAGCAGTACTTC.

Remarks on this clonotype: At one end the junction does not follow the germline gene, possibly because of a read error. The gene calls are TRBV5-1 and TRBJ2-5, with 8 bases lining up with TRBD2. CDR3 length: 15 amino acids. CDR1 and CDR2 from the germline V gene are SGHRS and YFSETQ. CDR3 amino acids: CASSSGLVRKETHYF. CDR3 coding DNA: TGCGCCAGCAGCTCGGGACTAGTGAGGAAAGAGACCCACTACTTC. Looking up the rest from reference TRBV5-1 and TRBJ2-5 gives the full variable domain: KAGVTQTPRYLIKTRGQQVTLSCSPISGHRSVSWYQQTPGQGLQFLFEYFSETQRNKGNFPGRFSGRQFSNSRSEMNVSTLELGDSALYLCASSSGLVRKETHYFGPGTRLLVL.

There are many counts of this clonotype. The chain has TRBV7-3 and TRBJ2-7; 9 bases agree with TRBD2. The ends lost 4 bases at V and 3 bases at J; junction bases unmatched: 7. The length of the CDR3 is 15 residues. In germline, CDR1 is SGHTA, CDR2 FQGTGA. The CDR3 is CASSSSGGPLYEQYF. The CDR3 DNA is TGTGCCAGCAGCTCAAGCGGGGGGCCTCTCTACGAGCAGTACTTC.

The V gene is TRBV10-3, the J gene TRBJ1-2; a weak D match, TRBD1 (5 bases). Trimming left V 6 bases short and J 8 bases short, with 13 bases between. Germline assignment: CDR1 ENHRY and CDR2 SYGVKD. The CDR3 is 12 residues long. The CDR3 DNA reads as TGTGCCATCAGGAAACCAGGGCAAGGCTACACCTTC. Its translation: CAIRKPGQGYTF.

This clonotype was counted a few times. This chain joins TRBV6-2 or TRBV6-3 and TRBJ2-1; 10 bases are a match to TRBD2. CDR1 is MNHEY and CDR2 is SVGEGT in the germline V gene. The CDR3 extends over 19 amino acids. The V segment lost 0 bases and the J segment 0 bases; nucleotides outside the gene matches: 8. CDR3 nucleotides: TGTGCCAGCAGTTACTCGGCTAGCGGGGGCCGAAGCTCCTACAATGAGCAGTTCTTC. Protein: CASSYSASGGRSSYNEQFF.

This rearrangement joins TRBV20-1 to TRBJ1-5; the match to TRBD1 covers 10 bases. Unmatched junction bases numbered 8, after V lost 3 bases and J lost 0 bases. CDR1 is DFQATT and CDR2 is SNEGSKA in the germline V gene (reference sequence). This CDR3 comprises 17 residues. The chain's CDR3 is CSASWTGGMNSNQPQHF. DNA for the CDR3: TGCAGTGCTAGCTGGACAGGGGGGATGAATAGCAATCAGCCCCAGCATTTT.

To note about this clonotype: Mismatch with germline at one junction end may stem from a read error. The chain is built from TRBV3-1 and TRBJ2-5; no clear D gene. The CDR3 is 14 amino acids. Germline V gene sequence: CDR1 LGHDT, CDR2 YNNKEL (reference sequence). CDR3 region: CASSYYPYQETQYF. The DNA for the CDR3 is TGTGCCAGCAGCTACTACCCGTACCAGGAGACCCAGTACTTC.

The chain links TRBV7-6 to TRBJ1-5; 7 nucleotides line up with TRBD1. The trim removed 5 bases at V and 4 bases at J, leaving 14 bases unmatched. The CDR3 runs to 17 residues. Per the germline V gene, CDR1 is SGHVS and CDR2 is FNYEAQ. CDR3 DNA sequence: TGTGCCAGCAGCAAACTAGGCGGACAGGAGAGGAATCAGCCCCAGCATTTT. Amino acid sequence: CASSKLGGQERNQPQHF.

The rearrangement joins TRBV3-1 to TRBJ1-2, with a possible D match to TRBD1 (5 bases). The length of the CDR3 is 16 residues. The germline V gene has CDR1 LGHDT and CDR2 YNNKEL (reference sequence). V was clipped by 1 base and J by 5 bases, with 17 bases between them. In DNA form, the CDR3 reads TGTGCCAGCAGCCAAGGTTCAGCGGATAGGGGTTATGGCTACACCTTC. Protein product: CASSQGSADRGYGYTF.

This rearrangement joins TRBV29-1 to TRBJ1-5, with 8 bases fitting TRBD1. The CDR3 extends over 12 amino acids. V was pared by 7 bases and J by 7 bases, with 6 bases of the junction left unmatched. Germline loops: CDR1 SQVTM, CDR2 ANQGSEA. The CDR3 protein is CSAVGQDQPQHF. In DNA form, the CDR3 reads TGCAGCGCAGTGGGACAGGACCAGCCCCAGCATTTT.

Many counts were recorded for this clonotype. V is TRBV7-9 and J is TRBJ2-1, with 8 bases fitting TRBD2. In germline, CDR1 is SEHNR, CDR2 FQNEAQ (reference sequence). The V gene end was trimmed by 4 bases and the J gene end by 6 bases; junction bases not matched to a gene: 8. There are 15 residues in the CDR3. In DNA form, the CDR3 reads TGTGCCAGCAGCTGGGAAGCGGGAGCTGGCAATGAGCAGTTCTTC. Translating gives CASSWEAGAGNEQFF.

CDR3 coding DNA: TGCAGTGCTGTCGGAGCGGGAAGTACAGATACGCAGTATTTT. Its protein is CSAVGAGSTDTQYF. The V and J genes are TRBV20-1 and TRBJ2-3; the match to TRBD2 covers 7 bases. The germline V gene encodes CDR1 DFQATT and CDR2 SNEGSKA (reference sequence). V was pared by 5 bases and J by 3 bases, with 8 bases of the junction left unmatched. The CDR3 has 14 amino acids.

The chain joins TRBV4-2 to TRBJ2-1; maybe TRBD1 (5 bases). Between the trimmed V and J ends, which lost 0 bases and 13 bases, there was a span of 22 bases. The CDR3 runs 16 residues. CDR1 is LGHNA and CDR2 is YNFKEQ in the germline V gene. The CDR3 DNA follows: TGTGCCAGCAGCCAAGAAGGGGCCACTTTAAAGGAGACCCAGTTCTTC. Protein sequence: CASSQEGATLKETQFF.

This clonotype was found many times. This sequence joins TRBV5-6 and TRBJ2-1; a weak D match, TRBD1 (5 bases). Germline V lookup: CDR1 SGHDT, CDR2 YYEEEE. The V end lost 1 base, the J end lost 4 bases, and 9 bases lay between the germline ends. The length of the CDR3 is 14 residues. The CDR3 sequence: CASSLLTDYNEQFF. The CDR3 DNA reads TGTGCCAGCAGCTTGTTGACAGATTACAATGAGCAGTTCTTC.